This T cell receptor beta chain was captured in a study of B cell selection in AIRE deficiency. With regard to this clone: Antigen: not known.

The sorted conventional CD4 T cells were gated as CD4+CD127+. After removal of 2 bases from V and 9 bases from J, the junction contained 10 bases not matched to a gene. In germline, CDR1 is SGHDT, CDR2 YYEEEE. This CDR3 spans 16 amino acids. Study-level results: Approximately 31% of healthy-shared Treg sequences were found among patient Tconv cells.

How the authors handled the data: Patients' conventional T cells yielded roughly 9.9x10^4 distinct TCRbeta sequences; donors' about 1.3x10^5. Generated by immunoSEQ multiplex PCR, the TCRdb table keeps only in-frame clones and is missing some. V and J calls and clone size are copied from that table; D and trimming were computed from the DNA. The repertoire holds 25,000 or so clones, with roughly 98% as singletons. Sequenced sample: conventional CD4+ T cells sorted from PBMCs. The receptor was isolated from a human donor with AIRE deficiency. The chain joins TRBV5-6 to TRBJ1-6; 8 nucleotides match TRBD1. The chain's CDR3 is CASSLKDRARGSPLHF. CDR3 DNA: TGTGCCAGCAGCTTAAAGGACAGGGCGAGGGGTTCACCCCTCCACTTT.